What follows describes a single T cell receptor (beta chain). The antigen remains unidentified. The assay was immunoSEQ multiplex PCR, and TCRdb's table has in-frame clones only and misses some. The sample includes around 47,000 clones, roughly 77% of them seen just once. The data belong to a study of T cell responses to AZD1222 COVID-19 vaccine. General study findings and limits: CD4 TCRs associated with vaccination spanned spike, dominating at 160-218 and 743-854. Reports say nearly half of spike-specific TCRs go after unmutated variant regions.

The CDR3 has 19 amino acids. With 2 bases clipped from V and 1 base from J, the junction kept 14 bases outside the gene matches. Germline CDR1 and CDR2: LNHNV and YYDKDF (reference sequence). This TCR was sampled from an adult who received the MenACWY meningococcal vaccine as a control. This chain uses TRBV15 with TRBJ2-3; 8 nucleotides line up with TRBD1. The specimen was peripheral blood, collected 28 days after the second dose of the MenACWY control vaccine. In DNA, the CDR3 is TGTGCCACCAGCAGATCCGGACAGGGTGTCGTAGCGGGCACAGATACGCAGTATTTT. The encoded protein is CATSRSGQGVVAGTDTQYF. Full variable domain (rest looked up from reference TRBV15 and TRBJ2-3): DAMVIQNPRYQVTQFGKPVTLSCSQTLNHNVMYWYQQKSSQAPKLLFHYYDKDFNNEADTPDNFQSRRPNTSFCFLDIRSPGLGDTAMYLCATSRSGQGVVAGTDTQYFGPGTRLTVL.